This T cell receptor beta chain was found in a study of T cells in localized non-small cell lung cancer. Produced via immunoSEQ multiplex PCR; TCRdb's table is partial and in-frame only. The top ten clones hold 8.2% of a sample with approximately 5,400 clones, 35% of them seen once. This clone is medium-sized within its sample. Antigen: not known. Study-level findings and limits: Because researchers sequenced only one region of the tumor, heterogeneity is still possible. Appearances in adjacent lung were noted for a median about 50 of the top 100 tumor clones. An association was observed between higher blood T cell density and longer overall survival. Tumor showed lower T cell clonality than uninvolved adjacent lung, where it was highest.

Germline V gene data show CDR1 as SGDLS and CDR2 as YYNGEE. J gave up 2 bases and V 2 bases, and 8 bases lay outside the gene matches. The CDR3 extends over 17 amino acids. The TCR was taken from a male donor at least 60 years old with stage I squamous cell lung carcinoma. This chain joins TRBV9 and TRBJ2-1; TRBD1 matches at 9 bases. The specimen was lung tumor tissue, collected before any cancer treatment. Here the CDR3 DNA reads TGTGCCAGCAGCGTCTCCTTCGGGACAGGGACCTACAATGAGCAGTTCTTC. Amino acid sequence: CASSVSFGTGTYNEQFF.